A single sample gave rise to the 19 T cell receptor beta chains below, sequenced in a study of regulatory T cells in long-lasting Graves disease. iRepertoire HTBI primers and Arm-PCR of CDR3 regions built TCR beta libraries. TCRdb passed the multiplex PCR reads through MiXCR, listing each CDR3 protein once. Of around 250,000 distinct CDR3 sequences listed, 20% to 25% were seen once; the top ten hold 11% to 15%. Time point noted: newly diagnosed GD, antithyroid drugs for less than 3 months. With RNA extracted from PBMCs as input, the TCR library was made. The sample here was peripheral blood mononuclear cells (PBMCs), taken at new diagnosis, from a patient treated with antithyroid drugs. The receptor set was obtained from a female donor with Graves disease.

This clonotype has at least ten counts. The chain is built from TRBV9 and TRBJ2-1, with a weak D call TRBD2 (5 bases). The length of the CDR3 is 14 residues. Trimming removed 5 bases at V and 10 bases at J, with 19 bases between. Germline V gives CDR1 SGDLS, CDR2 YYNGEE. CDR3 region: CASRADPESGEQFF. In DNA form, the CDR3 reads TGTGCCAGCAGGGCGGATCCGGAGTCGGGGGAGCAGTTCTTC. The variable domain in full, completed from reference TRBV9 and TRBJ2-1, reads DSGVTQTPKHLITATGQRVTLRCSPRSGDLSVYWYQQSLDQGLQFLIQYYNGEERAKGNILERFSAQQFPDLHSELNLSSLELGDSALYFCASRADPESGEQFFGPGTRLTVL.

This clonotype was recorded at least ten times. The CDR3 coding sequence is TGTGCCAGCAGTTTGCCAGCGGGAGTAAGAGATACGCAGTATTTT. Protein sequence: CASSLPAGVRDTQYF. This rearrangement joins TRBV28 to TRBJ2-3; TRBD2 agrees at 8 bases. The V and J ends lost 3 bases and 5 bases, in that order; junction bases with no gene match: 7. The CDR3 is 15 residues long. Germline lookup yields CDR1 MDHEN and CDR2 SYDVKM. The full variable domain, its missing parts supplied by reference TRBV28 and TRBJ2-3, is DVKVTQSSRYLVKRTGEKVFLECVQDMDHENMFWYRQDPGLGLRLIYFSYDVKMKEKGDIPEGYSVSREKKERFSLILESASTNQTSMYLCASSLPAGVRDTQYFGPGTRLTVL.

This clonotype was recorded many times. The V gene is TRBV6-1, the J gene TRBJ1-3, with 7 positions matching TRBD1. CDR1 MNHNS and CDR2 SASEGT come from the germline V gene. This CDR3 comprises 16 residues. V trimming: 6 bases; J trimming: 0 bases; junction bases outside the gene matches: 8. CDR3 residues: CASSDLGQISGNTIYF. The CDR3 bases are TGTGCCAGCAGCGACCTGGGACAGATCTCTGGAAACACCATATATTTT.

Notes on this clonotype: Relative to the germline gene, one junction end is altered; a read error may explain this. The V call is TRBV6-1, the J call TRBJ2-1; D not certain. This CDR3 is built from 12 residues. Germline V lookup: CDR1 MNHNS, CDR2 SASEGT. The CDR3: CANSLLGNEQFF. DNA of the CDR3: TGCGCCAACAGCCTACTCGGCAATGAGCAGTTCTTC.

The rearrangement joins TRBV7-3 to TRBJ2-5, with 12 bases lining up with TRBD1. J lost 5 bases, V lost 4 bases, and 5 bases had no gene match. This CDR3 comprises 15 residues. Germline assignment: CDR1 SGHTA and CDR2 FQGTGA. This chain's CDR3 is CASSWGTGGGETQYF. As DNA, the CDR3 is TGTGCCAGCAGCTGGGGGACAGGGGGCGGGGAGACCCAGTACTTC.

This clonotype was counted ten times or more. The chain couples TRBV9 to TRBJ2-5; D unclear. V lost 2 bases, J lost 2 bases, and 10 bases lay in between. The CDR3 totals 14 residues. CDR1 is SGDLS and CDR2 is YYNGEE in the germline V gene. The CDR3 region has the DNA TGTGCCAGCAGCGTTAAGCCTACTCAAGAGACCCAGTACTTC. Its protein product is CASSVKPTQETQYF.

This clonotype was observed many times. The rearrangement joins TRBV3-1 to TRBJ1-2; D is ambiguous. Germline V gene sequence: CDR1 LGHDT, CDR2 YNNKEL (reference sequence). This CDR3 region has 12 residues. V dropped 3 bases and J dropped 7 bases, with 9 bases sitting between them. CDR3 bases: TGTGCCAGCAGCCAGGGGTCCATTGGCTACACCTTC. Its translation: CASSQGSIGYTF. The full variable domain, completed using reference TRBV3-1 and TRBJ1-2, is DTAVSQTPKYLVTQMGNDKSIKCEQNLGHDTMYWYKQDSKKFLKIMFSYNNKELIINETVPNRFSPKSPDKAHLNLHINSLELGDSAVYFCASSQGSIGYTFGSGTRLTVV.

About this clonotype itself: A much more abundant neighbour one base away suggests this may be a read error. CDR3 DNA: TGCGCCAGCCGCAGGCAGATCAATCAGCCCCAGCATTTT. It codes for CASRRQINQPQHF. V gene TRBV4-3 combines with J gene TRBJ1-5, with unresolved D. V was clipped by 8 bases and J by 3 bases, with 11 bases between them. The CDR3 is 13 amino acids. Germline CDR1 is LGHNA and CDR2 is YSLEER.

This clonotype was detected many times. This chain joins TRBV13 and TRBJ2-2, with D perhaps given as TRBD1 or TRBD2 (5 bases each). V lost 5 bases and J lost 2, with 12 bases in between. Germline V gene lookup returns CDR1 PRHDT and CDR2 FYEKMQ (reference sequence). The CDR3 length is 15 residues. In nucleotides, the CDR3 is TGTGCCAGCAGCCCACCGGGGCATAACACCGGGGAGCTGTTTTTT. Encoded protein: CASSPPGHNTGELFF.

Note on this clonotype: Given a far larger clone just one base away, this is likely a sequencing read error. The V gene is TRBV7-9, the J gene TRBJ2-1; D not certain. In germline, CDR1 is SEHNR, CDR2 FQNEAQ (reference sequence). This CDR3 has 15 amino acids. The V end was cut by 5 bases, the J end by 12 bases, with 23 bases between. DNA for the CDR3: TGTGCCAGCAGCCGCCGGACGGGTCACGATGAGAGGCAGTTCTTC. This sequence encodes CASSRRTGHDERQFF.

There are many counts of this clonotype. The V and J genes are TRBV7-9 and TRBJ2-7, with a possible D match to TRBD1 (6 bases). The CDR3 runs 15 residues. V was clipped by 5 bases and J by 4 bases, with 18 bases between them. Germline V gene lookup returns CDR1 SEHNR and CDR2 FQNEAQ (reference sequence). DNA for the CDR3: TGTGCCAGCAGCGAGGACAGTCTTGAGGTATACGAGCAGTACTTC. Protein sequence: CASSEDSLEVYEQYF.

The chain couples TRBV7-2 to TRBJ2-7, with TRBD2 matching over 10 bases. The CDR3 is 14 residues long. J lost 5 bases, V lost 5 bases, and 6 bases had no gene match. Germline CDR1 SGHTA, CDR2 FQGNSA. In DNA, the CDR3 is TGTGCCAGCAGCGATAGCGGGAGGAGCCACGAGCAGTACTTC. Amino acids: CASSDSGRSHEQYF. Complete variable domain (other parts from reference TRBV7-2 and TRBJ2-7): GAGVSQSPSNKVTEKGKDVELRCDPISGHTALYWYRQSLGQGLEFLIYFQGNSAPDKSGLPSDRFSAERTGGSVSTLTIQRTQQEDSAVYLCASSDSGRSHEQYFGPGTRLTVT.

Concerning this clonotype: Since a far larger clone is one base different, this is likely a read error. The rearrangement uses TRBV6-1 and TRBJ2-1, with TRBD2 matching 8 bases. CDR3 length: 15 amino acids. Per the germline V gene, CDR1 is MNHNS and CDR2 is SASEGT. Trimming took 10 bases from V and 0 from J; bases not matched to a gene: 8. CDR3 sequence (DNA): TGTGCCATGCTCCGAAGCGGGGGCTCCTACAATGAGCAGTTCTTC. This codes for CAMLRSGGSYNEQFF.

This chain uses TRBV7-9 with TRBJ1-6, with TRBD1 matching 8 bases. Looked up from germline, CDR1 is SEHNR and CDR2 is FQNEAQ (reference sequence). The CDR3 length is 13 residues. Trimming cost V 6 bases and J 7 bases; bases outside gene matches: 2. This CDR3 is CASRTGDNSPLHF. As DNA, the CDR3 is TGTGCCAGCAGGACAGGGGACAATTCACCCCTCCACTTT. Complete variable domain (other parts from reference TRBV7-9 and TRBJ1-6): DTGVSQNPRHKITKRGQNVTFRCDPISEHNRLYWYRQTLGQGPEFLTYFQNEAQLEKSRLLSDRFSAERPKGSFSTLEIQRTEQGDSAMYLCASRTGDNSPLHFGNGTRLTVT.

This clonotype was recorded many times. The CDR3 DNA sequence: TGTGCCAGCAGTGAAAGTGATTTATACGAGCAGTACTTC. This gives the protein CASSESDLYEQYF. This chain connects TRBV6-1 to TRBJ2-7, with no clear D. The CDR3 has 13 residues. Between the trimmed V and J ends, which lost 2 bases and 4 bases, there was a span of 9 bases. CDR1 and CDR2 (germline): MNHNS, SASEGT.

This clonotype was observed at least ten times. This chain joins TRBV5-1 and TRBJ1-3; D remains ambiguous. Germline CDR1 is SGHRS and CDR2 is YFSETQ. With 0 bases removed from V and 0 bases from J, the gap between germline ends came to 10 bases. The CDR3 covers 16 residues. This chain's CDR3 is CASSLVTAGSGNTIYF. The CDR3 nucleotides read TGCGCCAGCAGCTTGGTGACGGCGGGCTCTGGAAACACCATATATTTT. Full variable domain (remainder filled in from reference TRBV5-1 and TRBJ1-3): KAGVTQTPRYLIKTRGQQVTLSCSPISGHRSVSWYQQTPGQGLQFLFEYFSETQRNKGNFPGRFSGRQFSNSRSEMNVSTLELGDSALYLCASSLVTAGSGNTIYFGEGSWLTVV.

As regards this clonotype: A single base is all that separates this from a far larger clone, so a read error is likely. The gene calls are TRBV13 and TRBJ2-4, with D perhaps matching TRBD2 (5 bases). From germline, CDR1 is PRHDT and CDR2 FYEKMQ (reference sequence). This CDR3 is 15 amino acids long. Deletions cut 5 bases from V and 13 bases from J, with 24 bases between. The CDR3 bases are TGTGCCAGCAGCGGAAGGACTTCGCTGGCCAATGAGCAGTACTTC. Amino acid sequence: CASSGRTSLANEQYF.

V and J are TRBV28 and TRBJ2-7; TRBD2 matches at 8 bases. This CDR3 comprises 9 residues. V trimming: 11 bases; J trimming: 6 bases; junction bases outside the gene matches: 0. Germline V gives CDR1 MDHEN, CDR2 SYDVKM. This chain's CDR3 is CAAGGEQYF. The CDR3 DNA reads as TGTGCCGCGGGAGGCGAGCAGTACTTC.

The sample holds many counts of this clonotype. This chain connects TRBV11-2 to TRBJ2-3, with 7 bases aligning to TRBD2. The germline V gene encodes CDR1 SGHAT and CDR2 FQNNGV. The CDR3 sequence is 17 residues long. The V and J ends lost 2 bases and 6 bases, in that order; junction bases with no gene match: 14. CDR3 region: CASSLHGRREWTDTQYF. In DNA, the CDR3 is TGTGCCAGCAGCTTACACGGGCGGCGGGAGTGGACGGATACGCAGTATTTT.